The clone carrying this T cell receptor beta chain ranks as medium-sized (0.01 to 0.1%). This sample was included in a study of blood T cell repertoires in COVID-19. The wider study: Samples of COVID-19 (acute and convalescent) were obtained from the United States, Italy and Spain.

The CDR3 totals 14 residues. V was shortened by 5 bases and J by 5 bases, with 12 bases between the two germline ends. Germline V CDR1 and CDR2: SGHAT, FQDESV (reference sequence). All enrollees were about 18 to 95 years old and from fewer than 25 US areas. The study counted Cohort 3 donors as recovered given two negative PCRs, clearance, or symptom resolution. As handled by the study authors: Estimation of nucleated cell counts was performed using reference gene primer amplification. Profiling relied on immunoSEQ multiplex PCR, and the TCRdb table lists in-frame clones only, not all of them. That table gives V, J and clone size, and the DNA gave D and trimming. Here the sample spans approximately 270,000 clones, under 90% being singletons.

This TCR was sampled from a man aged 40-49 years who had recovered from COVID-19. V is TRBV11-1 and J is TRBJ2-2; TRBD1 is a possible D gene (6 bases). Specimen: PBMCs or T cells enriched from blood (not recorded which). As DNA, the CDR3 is TGTGCCAGCAGCGAACAGGGTTTAACCGGGGAGCTGTTTTTT. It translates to CASSEQGLTGELFF.